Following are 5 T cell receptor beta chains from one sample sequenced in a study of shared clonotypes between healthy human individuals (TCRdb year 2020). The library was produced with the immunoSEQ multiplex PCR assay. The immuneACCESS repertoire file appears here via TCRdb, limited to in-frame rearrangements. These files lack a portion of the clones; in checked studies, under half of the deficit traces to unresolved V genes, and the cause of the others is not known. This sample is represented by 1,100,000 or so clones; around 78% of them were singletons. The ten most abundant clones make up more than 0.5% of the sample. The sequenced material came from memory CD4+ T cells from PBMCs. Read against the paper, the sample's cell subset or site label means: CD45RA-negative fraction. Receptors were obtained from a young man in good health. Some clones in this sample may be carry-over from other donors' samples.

CDR3: CASSFLGRGARTLGEQYF. The CDR3 DNA sequence: TGTGCCAGCAGTTTTCTCGGTCGGGGGGCGAGGACACTGGGCGAGCAGTACTTC. This chain connects TRBV27 to TRBJ2-7; D is perhaps TRBD2 (7 bases). Germline V lookup: CDR1 MNHEY, CDR2 SMNVEV (reference sequence). This CDR3 has 18 residues. V shed 3 bases and J shed 6 bases, with 27 bases lying between them.

CDR3 DNA sequence: TGTGCAAGTCGCTTAGTAACTAGCGGATACAATGAGCAGTTCTTC. This codes for CASRLVTSGYNEQFF. The rearrangement joins TRBV12-2 to TRBJ2-1; TRBD2, the table's D call, was not compared with the DNA. TRBV12-2 is a pseudogene locus. The CDR3 is made up of 15 amino acids.

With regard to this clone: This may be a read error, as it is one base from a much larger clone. The CDR3: CASSRWDTEAFF. CDR3 nucleotides: TGTGCCAGCAGTCGGTGGGACACTGAAGCTTTCTTT. The genes are TRBV7-9 and TRBJ1-1; unclear D gene. Germline V gene data show CDR1 as SEHNR and CDR2 as FQNEAQ (reference sequence). Trimming took off 6 bases at V and 3 bases at J, with 8 bases between the two ends. CDR3 length: 12 residues.

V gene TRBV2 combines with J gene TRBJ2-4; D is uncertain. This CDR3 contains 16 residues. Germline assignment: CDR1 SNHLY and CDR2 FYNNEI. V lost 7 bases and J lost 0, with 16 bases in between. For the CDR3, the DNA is TGTGCCAGCAAGCACCCATCCACACTAGCCAAAAACATTCAGTACTTC. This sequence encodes CASKHPSTLAKNIQYF.

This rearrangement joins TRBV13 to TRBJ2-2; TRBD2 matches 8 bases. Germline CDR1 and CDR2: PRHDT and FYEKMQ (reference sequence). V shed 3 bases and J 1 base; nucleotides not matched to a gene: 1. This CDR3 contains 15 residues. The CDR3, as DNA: TGTGCCAGCAGCTTTAGCGGGAAGAACACCGGGGAGCTGTTTTTT. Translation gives CASSFSGKNTGELFF. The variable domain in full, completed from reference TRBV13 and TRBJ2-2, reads AAGVIQSPRHLIKEKRETATLKCYPIPRHDTVYWYQQGPGQDPQFLISFYEKMQSDKGSIPDRFSAQQFSDYHSELNMSSLELGDSALYFCASSFSGKNTGELFFGEGSRLTVL.